This entry lists 25 T cell receptor beta chains sequenced from one sample in a study of regulatory T cells in long-lasting Graves disease (dated by TCRdb to the early 2020s). The time point label, as the study defines it: newly diagnosed GD, antithyroid drugs for less than 3 months. RNA was extracted from PBMCs in TRIzol for both TCR sequencing and RNA sequencing. Library generation was performed with multiplex PCR. TCRdb lists the instrument as Illumina HiSeq 4000. CDR3 regions were amplified by Arm-PCR with iRepertoire HTBI primers to construct TCR beta libraries. Clones were called with MiXCR by TCRdb after fastp trimmed the public reads at Q25, and only in-frame beta chains were retained. A single entry per CDR3 protein holds the most common genes and DNA from its merged rows. The sample includes about 450,000 distinct CDR3 sequences, with 14% observed a single time. The ten largest make up more than 15% of the sample.

This sample also belongs to another study, concerning T cells in Graves' hyperthyroidism and ophthalmopathy.

The specimen comprised peripheral blood mononuclear cells (PBMCs), sampled at new diagnosis, from a patient treated with antithyroid drugs. The receptors originated from a woman in her fifties or sixties with Graves disease. Donor details come from another sample of the same person, matched by shared clones.

The rearrangement uses TRBV28 and TRBJ2-3, with D possibly matching TRBD2 (6 bases). The CDR3 spans 15 residues. V was pared by 3 bases and J by 8 bases, with 18 bases between. Germline values: CDR1 MDHEN, CDR2 SYDVKM. The CDR3 spells CASSFSPTPSATQYF. CDR3 nucleotide sequence: TGTGCCAGCAGTTTTTCCCCTACTCCTAGCGCTACGCAGTATTTT.

This clonotype came up a few times. CDR3 nucleotide sequence: TGTGCCTGGAGTACCCGGCTACAGGACATTCAGTACTTC. Translating it yields CAWSTRLQDIQYF. This chain uses TRBV30 with TRBJ2-4; possibly TRBD1 for D (5 bases). Germline V gene lookup returns CDR1 GTSNPN and CDR2 SVGIG (reference sequence). The CDR3 covers 13 residues. Trimming pared 2 bases from V and 8 bases from J, leaving 13 bases between.

Remarks on this clonotype: Compared with germline, one end of the junction differs, possibly owing to a read error. The chain joins TRBV12-3 or TRBV12-4 to TRBJ1-1, with D possibly matching TRBD1 (6 bases). CDR3 length: 16 residues. The CDR3 region has the DNA TGTGCCAGCAGCACTCGCGGGGGCCAGGGTGGCACTGGAGCTTTCTTT. Residues: CASSTRGGQGGTGAFF.

This clonotype was seen only a few times. The V gene is TRBV4-1, the J gene TRBJ2-7, with 9 bases aligning to TRBD1. Germline loops: CDR1 MGHRA, CDR2 YSYEKL. The CDR3 loop spans 17 amino acids. V lost 0 bases and J lost 5; bases outside the gene matches: 11. CDR3 sequence (DNA): TGCGCCAGCAGCCAAGAAACCAGGAGACAGGGGGTCCACGAGCAGTACTTC. This translates into CASSQETRRQGVHEQYF.

This clonotype showed up just a few times. The chain carries TRBV30 and TRBJ1-2; the match to TRBD1 covers 8 bases. V shed 1 base and J 7 bases; nucleotides not matched to a gene: 5. Germline V gene data show CDR1 as GTSNPN and CDR2 as SVGIG (reference sequence). This CDR3 comprises 13 residues. The CDR3 DNA sequence: TGTGCCTGGAGTGGACAGGGGACGGGTGGCTACACCTTC. Translation gives CAWSGQGTGGYTF.

This clonotype has at least ten counts. This chain links TRBV29-1 with TRBJ2-1; D gene ambiguous. The germline CDR1 and CDR2 sequences are SQVTM and ANQGSEA. V dropped 0 bases and J dropped 4 bases, with 4 bases sitting between them. The CDR3 sequence is 12 residues long. Here the CDR3 reads CSVEEGYNEQFF. The CDR3 nucleotides read TGCAGCGTTGAAGAGGGGTACAATGAGCAGTTCTTC.

The sample holds many counts of this clonotype. V and J are TRBV2 and TRBJ2-5; 8 bases are shared with TRBD1. CDR3 length: 14 residues. CDR1 SNHLY and CDR2 FYNNEI come from the germline V gene. V shed 2 bases, J shed 1 base, and the junction held 0 bases outside the gene matches. In DNA, the CDR3 is TGTGCCAGCAGTGAACAGGGGGCCCAAGAGACCCAGTACTTC. It yields the protein CASSEQGAQETQYF.

As to this clonotype: The junction departs from germline at one end; a sequencing error may be responsible. The V gene is TRBV20-1, the J gene TRBJ2-7, with 10 positions matching TRBD2. Germline assignment: CDR1 DFQATT and CDR2 SNEGSKA (reference sequence). The CDR3 contains 12 residues. The CDR3 is CSSSGRAYEQYF. DNA of the CDR3: TGCAGTTCTAGCGGGAGAGCTTACGAGCAGTACTTC.

This clonotype was picked up a small number of times. The CDR3 region has the DNA TGTGCCAGCACCAGACAGGGGGCAGGGCCCCTCCACTTT. This encodes CASTRQGAGPLHF. This rearrangement joins TRBV28 to TRBJ1-6, with TRBD1 identical over 10 bases. Germline loops: CDR1 MDHEN, CDR2 SYDVKM. The trim removed 7 bases at V and 13 bases at J, leaving 7 bases unmatched. This CDR3 comprises 13 residues.

There are many counts of this clonotype. This chain uses TRBV19 with TRBJ1-1; D may be TRBD1 (6 bases). This CDR3 comprises 14 residues. V was cut by 3 bases and J by 4 bases, with 12 bases left in between. Germline lookup yields CDR1 LNHDA and CDR2 SQIVND (reference sequence). CDR3 in amino acids: CASSIDRWATEAFF. CDR3 sequence (DNA): TGTGCCAGTAGTATCGACAGGTGGGCCACTGAAGCTTTCTTT.

This clonotype was seen only a few times. The J gene is TRBJ2-7, the V gene TRBV28; no clear D. CDR1 is MDHEN, CDR2 SYDVKM, per germline. The ends were cut back, 7 bases at V and 1 base at J, with 11 bases in the middle. The CDR3 length is 13 residues. Here the CDR3 reads CASNPSTSYEQYF. CDR3 coding DNA: TGTGCCAGCAACCCATCGACTTCCTACGAGCAGTACTTC.

As for this clonotype: Compared with germline, one end of the junction differs, possibly owing to a read error. The chain combines TRBV20-1 with TRBJ2-1, with 8 bases that match TRBD2. The germline V gene encodes CDR1 DFQATT and CDR2 SNEGSKA (reference sequence). The CDR3 totals 11 residues. The CDR3 is CSARGSGVQFF. CDR3 nucleotide sequence: TGCAGTGCCAGAGGTAGCGGGGTTCAGTTCTTC.

This clonotype was seen a few times. The rearrangement links TRBV5-1 to TRBJ1-5; 11 positions agree with TRBD1. V lost 0 bases and J lost 2; bases outside the gene matches: 10. The CDR3 is made up of 19 amino acids. The germline CDR1 and CDR2 sequences are SGHRS and YFSETQ. CDR3: CASSLVPGQGANGNQPQHF. Written as DNA, the CDR3 is TGCGCCAGCAGCTTGGTGCCTGGACAGGGGGCGAATGGCAATCAGCCCCAGCATTTT.

Ten or more counts support this clonotype. The chain links TRBV12-3 or TRBV12-4 to TRBJ1-4, with TRBD1 matching over 7 bases. The length of the CDR3 is 14 residues. After removal of 4 bases from V and 5 bases from J, the junction contained 4 bases not matched to a gene. Here the CDR3 reads CASSSGRGNEKLFF. The CDR3 DNA is TGTGCCAGCAGTTCAGGCAGGGGGAATGAAAAACTGTTTTTT.

In its sample, this clonotype was seen many times. The chain carries TRBV2 and TRBJ1-2, with unresolved D. The CDR3 contains 14 residues. V dropped 2 bases and J dropped 0 bases, with 7 bases sitting between them. The V gene's germline CDR1 is SNHLY and CDR2 FYNNEI. Here the CDR3 reads CASSENTPNYGYTF. CDR3 nucleotide sequence: TGTGCCAGCAGTGAAAACACGCCTAACTATGGCTACACCTTC.

Ten or more counts support this clonotype. The rearrangement links TRBV27 to TRBJ1-5, with D hard to call. Deletions cut 6 bases from V and 1 base from J, with 7 bases between. CDR3 length: 13 residues. CDR1 is MNHEY, CDR2 SMNVEV, per germline (reference sequence). The CDR3 loop reads CASRSGSNQPQHF. In DNA, the CDR3 is TGTGCCAGCAGATCAGGCAGCAATCAGCCCCAGCATTTT.

V and J are TRBV20-1 and TRBJ2-3, with TRBD1 as a possible D gene (7 bases). This CDR3 has 17 amino acids. Looked up from germline, CDR1 is DFQATT and CDR2 is SNEGSKA (reference sequence). Trimming took 7 bases from V and 5 from J, leaving 28 bases between them. This CDR3 reads CSGEKQRDWTGGDTQYF. The DNA for the CDR3 is TGCAGTGGGGAAAAACAACGGGACTGGACAGGCGGAGATACGCAGTATTTT.

V usage is TRBV5-1 and J usage is TRBJ2-2; D might be TRBD1 or TRBD2, each matching 5 bases. V lost 5 bases to trimming and J lost 7 bases, with 15 bases between them. Germline V gene sequence: CDR1 SGHRS, CDR2 YFSETQ. The CDR3 runs to 14 residues. This chain's CDR3 is CASRPPGAGGELFF. The CDR3 DNA sequence: TGCGCCAGCAGACCTCCCGGGGCTGGCGGGGAGCTGTTTTTT.

This clonotype was seen many times. This chain connects TRBV19 to TRBJ1-5, with D unclear. CDR3 size: 15 residues. V lost 5 bases and J 3 bases, leaving 14 bases between the germline ends. Germline CDR1 is LNHDA and CDR2 is SQIVND (reference sequence). The CDR3 here is CASSPEAGLNQPQHF. The CDR3 region has the DNA TGTGCCAGTAGTCCAGAGGCAGGACTCAATCAGCCCCAGCATTTT.

The J gene is TRBJ2-2, the V gene TRBV5-5, with D possibly matching TRBD2 (5 bases). CDR1 and CDR2 (germline): SGHKS, YYEKEE (reference sequence). The CDR3 loop spans 18 amino acids. Trimming took 1 base from V and 5 from J, leaving 21 bases between them. CDR3 loop: CASSLSSLRASRTGELFF. In nucleotides, the CDR3 is TGTGCCAGCAGCTTGAGTTCGTTGCGGGCTAGCAGGACCGGGGAGCTGTTTTTT. The full variable domain, rest sourced from reference TRBV5-5 and TRBJ2-2, is DAGVTQSPTHLIKTRGQQVTLRCSPISGHKSVSWYQQVLGQGPQFIFQYYEKEERGRGNFPDRFSARQFPNYSSELNVNALLLGDSALYLCASSLSSLRASRTGELFFGEGSRLTVL.

This clonotype has at least ten counts. The chain uses TRBV28 and TRBJ1-2, with a possible D match to TRBD1 (5 bases). Germline CDR1 reads MDHEN; CDR2 reads SYDVKM. Trimming took off 7 bases at V and 8 bases at J, with 14 bases between the two ends. The CDR3 covers 12 residues. The DNA of the CDR3 is TGTGCCAGCATGGGGGGAATGTACGGCTACACCTTC. As protein: CASMGGMYGYTF.

This clonotype was detected ten times or more. The chain recombines TRBV4-1 with TRBJ2-7; unclear D gene. The ends were cut back, 0 bases at V and 4 bases at J, with 13 bases in the middle. Germline V gene lookup returns CDR1 MGHRA and CDR2 YSYEKL. The CDR3 has 15 amino acids. CDR3 nucleotides: TGCGCCAGCAGCCAAGACATGGGGAAGGGTTACGAGCAGTACTTC. It yields the protein CASSQDMGKGYEQYF.

This clonotype occurred many times. A read error may produce the germline difference seen at one junction end. The chain employs TRBV5-1 and TRBJ2-5, with D tentatively TRBD1 or TRBD2 (5 bases each). The CDR3 runs 14 residues. Germline values: CDR1 SGHRS, CDR2 YFSETQ. In nucleotides, the CDR3 is TGTGCCAGCAGCCCCGGGACGTTGGGGGAGACCCAGTACTTC. Its protein product is CASSPGTLGETQYF.

This clonotype was seen many times. The chain joins TRBV20-1 to TRBJ2-7, with D perhaps TRBD2 (6 bases). This CDR3 has 14 residues. The V gene's germline CDR1 is DFQATT and CDR2 SNEGSKA (reference sequence). The V end lost 1 base, the J end lost 3 bases, and 13 bases lay between the germline ends. DNA of the CDR3: TGCAGTGCTAGAGTAGGAGGGAGTGACTACGAGCAGTACTTC. The encoded protein is CSARVGGSDYEQYF.

The table lists this clonotype with many counts. V gene TRBV7-2 combines with J gene TRBJ2-7; D perhaps matches TRBD1 (5 bases). Germline V gene data show CDR1 as SGHTA and CDR2 as FQGNSA. Trimming removed 1 base from V and 3 bases from J, with 13 bases in between. This CDR3 is 15 amino acids long. The CDR3 DNA reads as TGTGCCAGCAGCTTAGAGTCGCGACAGTTCTACGAGCAGTACTTC. Residues: CASSLESRQFYEQYF.